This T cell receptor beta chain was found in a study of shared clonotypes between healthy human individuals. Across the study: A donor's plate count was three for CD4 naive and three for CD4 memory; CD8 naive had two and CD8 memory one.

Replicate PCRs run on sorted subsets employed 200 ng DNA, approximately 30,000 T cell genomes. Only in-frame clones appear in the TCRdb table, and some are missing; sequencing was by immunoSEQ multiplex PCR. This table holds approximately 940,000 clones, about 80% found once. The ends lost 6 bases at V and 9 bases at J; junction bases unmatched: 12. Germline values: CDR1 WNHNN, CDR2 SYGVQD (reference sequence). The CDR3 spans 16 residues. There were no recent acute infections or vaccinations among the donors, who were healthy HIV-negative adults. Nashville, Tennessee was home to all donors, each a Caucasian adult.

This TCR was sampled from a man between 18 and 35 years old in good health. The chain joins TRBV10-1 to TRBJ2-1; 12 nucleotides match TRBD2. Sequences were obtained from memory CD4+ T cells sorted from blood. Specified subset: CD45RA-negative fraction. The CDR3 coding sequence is TGCGCCAGCAGGGACGCCGGACTAGCGGGATTGAGTGAGCAGTTCTTC. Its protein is CASRDAGLAGLSEQFF.